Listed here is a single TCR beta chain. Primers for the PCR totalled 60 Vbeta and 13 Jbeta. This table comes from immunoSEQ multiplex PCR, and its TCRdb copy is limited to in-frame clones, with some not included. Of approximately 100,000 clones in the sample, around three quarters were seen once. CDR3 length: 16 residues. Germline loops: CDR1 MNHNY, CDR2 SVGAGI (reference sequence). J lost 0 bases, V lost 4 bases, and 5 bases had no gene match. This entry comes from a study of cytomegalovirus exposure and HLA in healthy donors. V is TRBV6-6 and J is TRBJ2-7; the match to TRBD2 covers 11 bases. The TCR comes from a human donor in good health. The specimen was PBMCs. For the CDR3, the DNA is TGTGCCAGCAGTTTCGGGACTAGCGGAAACTCCTACGAGCAGTACTTC. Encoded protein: CASSFGTSGNSYEQYF.